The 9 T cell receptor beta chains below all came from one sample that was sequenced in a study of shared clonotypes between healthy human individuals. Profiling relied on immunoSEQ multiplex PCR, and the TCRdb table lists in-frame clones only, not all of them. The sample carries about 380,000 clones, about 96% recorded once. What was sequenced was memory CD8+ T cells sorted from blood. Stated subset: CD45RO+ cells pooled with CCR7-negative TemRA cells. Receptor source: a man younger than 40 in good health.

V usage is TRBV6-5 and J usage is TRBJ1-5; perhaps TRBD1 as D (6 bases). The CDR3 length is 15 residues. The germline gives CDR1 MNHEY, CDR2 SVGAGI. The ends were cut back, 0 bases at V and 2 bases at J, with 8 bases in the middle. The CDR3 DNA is TGTGCCAGCAGTTACTCATACAGGGGCAATCAGCCCCAGCATTTT. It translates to CASSYSYRGNQPQHF.

The CDR3 loop reads CASSYRSGRAYNEQFF. Here the CDR3 DNA reads TGTGCCAGCAGCTATCGTAGCGGGAGGGCCTACAATGAGCAGTTCTTC. V is TRBV5-6 and J is TRBJ2-1, with 11 bases fitting TRBD2. This CDR3 is built from 16 residues. CDR1 SGHDT and CDR2 YYEEEE come from the germline V gene. V lost 3 bases and J lost 2; bases outside the gene matches: 4. Full variable domain (rest looked up from reference TRBV5-6 and TRBJ2-1): DAGVTQSPTHLIKTRGQQVTLRCSPKSGHDTVSWYQQALGQGPQFIFQYYEEEERQRGNFPDRFSGHQFPNYSSELNVNALLLGDSALYLCASSYRSGRAYNEQFFGPGTRLTVL.

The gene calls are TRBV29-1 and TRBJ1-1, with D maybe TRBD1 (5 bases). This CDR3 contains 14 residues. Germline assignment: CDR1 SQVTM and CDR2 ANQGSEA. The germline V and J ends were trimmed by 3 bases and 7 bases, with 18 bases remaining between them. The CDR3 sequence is CSVEFRVNEGEAFF. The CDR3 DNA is TGCAGCGTTGAGTTCAGGGTTAACGAGGGTGAAGCTTTCTTT.

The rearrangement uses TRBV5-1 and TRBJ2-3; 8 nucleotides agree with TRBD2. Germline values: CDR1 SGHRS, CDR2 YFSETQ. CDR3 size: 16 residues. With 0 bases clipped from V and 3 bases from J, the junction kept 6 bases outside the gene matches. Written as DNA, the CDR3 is TGCGCCAGCAGCTTGGCCCCTGCGGGAGGTACAGATACGCAGTATTTT. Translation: CASSLAPAGGTDTQYF.

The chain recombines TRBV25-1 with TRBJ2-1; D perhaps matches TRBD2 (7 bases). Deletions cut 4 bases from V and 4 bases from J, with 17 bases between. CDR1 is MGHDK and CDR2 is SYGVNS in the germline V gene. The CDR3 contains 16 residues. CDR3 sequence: CASSVTRGRAYNEQFF. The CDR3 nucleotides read TGTGCCAGCAGTGTTACAAGGGGGAGGGCATACAATGAGCAGTTCTTC.

The CDR3 nucleotides are TGTGCCAGCAGCTTAACGGGAGGCAACACCGGGGAGCTGTTTTTT. It codes for CASSLTGGNTGELFF. V is TRBV7-9 and J is TRBJ2-2; 7 bases fit TRBD2. The CDR3 contains 15 residues. The V and J ends lost 2 bases and 2 bases, in that order; junction bases with no gene match: 2. In germline, CDR1 is SEHNR, CDR2 FQNEAQ (reference sequence).

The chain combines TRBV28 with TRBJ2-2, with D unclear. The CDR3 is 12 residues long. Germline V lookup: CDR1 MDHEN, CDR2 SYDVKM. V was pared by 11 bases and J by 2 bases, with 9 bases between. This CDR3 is CAGSFNTGELFF. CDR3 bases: TGTGCCGGTTCTTTCAACACCGGGGAGCTGTTTTTT.

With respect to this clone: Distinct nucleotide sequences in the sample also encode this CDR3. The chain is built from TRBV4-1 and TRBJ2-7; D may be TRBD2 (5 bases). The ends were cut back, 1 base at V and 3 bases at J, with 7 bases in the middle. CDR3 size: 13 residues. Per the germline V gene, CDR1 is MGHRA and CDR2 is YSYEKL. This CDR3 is CASSQGTSYEQYF. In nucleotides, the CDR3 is TGCGCCAGCAGCCAAGGAACTAGCTACGAGCAGTACTTC.

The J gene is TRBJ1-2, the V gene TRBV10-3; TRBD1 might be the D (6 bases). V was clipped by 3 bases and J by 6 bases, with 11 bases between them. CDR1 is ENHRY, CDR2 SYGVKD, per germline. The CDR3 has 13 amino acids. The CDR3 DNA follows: TGTGCCATCAGTGACAGGGGAGGTGATGGCTACACCTTC. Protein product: CAISDRGGDGYTF.